Described below is a single T cell receptor beta chain sequence and its context. What it binds is unknown. The data were produced by immunoSEQ multiplex PCR, yet TCRdb's version contains in-frame clones alone and is incomplete. This sample has about 150,000 clones, with roughly nine tenths found just once. This specimen belongs to a study of T cell responses to AZD1222 COVID-19 vaccine. The CDR3 runs 13 residues. Germline values: CDR1 LNHDA, CDR2 SQIVND (reference sequence). V dropped 8 bases and J dropped 10; count of bases not matched to a gene: 8. Study-wide results and caveats: The donor cohort was predominantly white British with a female majority, and clonal diversity may have been underestimated. Mapped onto spike, vaccine-associated CD4 TCRs spanned it and were dominant at 160-218 and 743-854.

This TCR was recovered from an adult who had recovered from COVID-19. Specimen: peripheral blood, collected after recovery from COVID-19. V usage is TRBV19 and J usage is TRBJ1-6; TRBD1 agrees at 7 bases. The CDR3 protein is CASSWDRGSPLHF. CDR3 DNA: TGTGCCAGTTCTTGGGACAGAGGCTCACCCCTCCACTTT.